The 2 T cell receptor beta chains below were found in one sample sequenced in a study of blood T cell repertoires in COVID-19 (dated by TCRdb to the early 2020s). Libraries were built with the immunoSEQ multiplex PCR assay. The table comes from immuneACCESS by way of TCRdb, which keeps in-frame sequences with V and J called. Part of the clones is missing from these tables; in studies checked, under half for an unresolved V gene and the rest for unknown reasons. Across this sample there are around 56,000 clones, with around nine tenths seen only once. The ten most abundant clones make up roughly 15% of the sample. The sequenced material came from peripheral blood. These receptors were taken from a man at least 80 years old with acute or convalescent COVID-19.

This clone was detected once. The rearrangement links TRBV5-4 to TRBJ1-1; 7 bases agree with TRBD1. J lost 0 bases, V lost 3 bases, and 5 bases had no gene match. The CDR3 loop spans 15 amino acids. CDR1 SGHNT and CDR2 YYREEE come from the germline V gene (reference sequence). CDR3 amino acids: CASSSLTGLNTEAFF. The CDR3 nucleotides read TGTGCCAGCAGCTCGTTGACAGGGTTGAACACTGAAGCTTTCTTT.

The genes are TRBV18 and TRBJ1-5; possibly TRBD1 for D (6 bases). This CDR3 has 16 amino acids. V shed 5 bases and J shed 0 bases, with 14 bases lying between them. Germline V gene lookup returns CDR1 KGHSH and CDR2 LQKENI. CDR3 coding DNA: TGTGCCAGCTCAACACAAACAGGGTCTAGCAATCAGCCCCAGCATTTT. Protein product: CASSTQTGSSNQPQHF.